Following are 24 T cell receptor beta chains from one sample sequenced in a study of identical twins. MiXCR was run by TCRdb on the 5' RACE reads, yielding one entry per CDR3 protein. The table lists 420,000 or so distinct CDR3 sequences, about a fifth of them singletons. The specimen was naive T cells sorted from blood. The source of these receptors is a man in his fifties in good health.

This clonotype occurred a few times. The chain employs TRBV5-6 and TRBJ2-1; TRBD2 matches 12 bases. The CDR3 totals 14 residues. Germline values: CDR1 SGHDT, CDR2 YYEEEE. The V segment lost 6 bases and the J segment 10 bases; nucleotides outside the gene matches: 8. For the CDR3, the DNA is TGTGCCAGCAACCCTAGCGGGAGGGCTAGGGAGCAGTTCTTC. Protein sequence: CASNPSGRAREQFF.

This clonotype has ten or more counts. J is TRBJ2-1 and V is TRBV7-3; 10 nucleotides agree with TRBD1. Germline V gene data show CDR1 as SGHTA and CDR2 as FQGTGA. The CDR3 has 14 amino acids. V trimming: 2 bases; J trimming: 8 bases; junction bases outside the gene matches: 3. In nucleotides, the CDR3 is TGTGCCAGCAGCTTAGACAGGGGGCGTGATGAGCAGTTCTTC. It specifies CASSLDRGRDEQFF.

The chain has TRBV29-1 and TRBJ1-5; no clear D gene. The CDR3 runs to 14 residues. Trimming stripped 4 bases from V and 0 bases from J, with 10 bases between. The V gene's germline CDR1 is SQVTM and CDR2 ANQGSEA. The CDR3 is CSVATTNSNQPQHF. CDR3 DNA: TGCAGCGTTGCCACGACAAATAGCAATCAGCCCCAGCATTTT. The full variable domain, its missing parts supplied by reference TRBV29-1 and TRBJ1-5, is SAVISQKPSRDICQRGTSLTIQCQVDSQVTMMFWYRQQPGQSLTLIATANQGSEATYESGFVIDKFPISRPNLTFSTLTVSNMSPEDSSIYLCSVATTNSNQPQHFGDGTRLSIL.

The sample holds many counts of this clonotype. This chain connects TRBV5-1 to TRBJ1-1; D is ambiguous. V lost 0 bases to trimming and J lost 4 bases, with 13 bases between them. The CDR3 has 15 amino acids. Germline V CDR1 and CDR2: SGHRS, YFSETQ. The CDR3: CASSLVVGVGTEAFF. DNA for the CDR3: TGCGCCAGCAGCTTGGTTGTGGGAGTAGGCACTGAAGCTTTCTTT.

A few counts support this clonotype. The chain uses TRBV5-5 and TRBJ2-5; weak D call: TRBD2 (6 bases). The V gene lost 1 base and the J gene lost 3 bases, with 13 bases spanning the gap. Germline V gene data show CDR1 as SGHKS and CDR2 as YYEKEE (reference sequence). This CDR3 has 15 residues. In DNA form, the CDR3 reads TGTGCCAGCAGCTTGTTTAGCGGAGTAAAAGAGACCCAGTACTTC. Residues: CASSLFSGVKETQYF.

This clonotype was seen ten or more times. J is TRBJ2-1 and V is TRBV5-1, with D perhaps matching TRBD2 (5 bases). The CDR3 is 19 amino acids. Trimming pared 0 bases from V and 0 bases from J, leaving 19 bases between. Germline V gene sequence: CDR1 SGHRS, CDR2 YFSETQ. In DNA, the CDR3 is TGCGCCAGCAGCTTGGGGTATGTGAGAGCGGATAGCTCCTACAATGAGCAGTTCTTC. Encoded protein: CASSLGYVRADSSYNEQFF.

The chain carries TRBV6-1 and TRBJ2-7; D gene uncertain. The CDR3 totals 13 residues. Germline CDR1 is MNHNS and CDR2 is SASEGT. V shed 6 bases and J shed 3 bases, with 12 bases lying between them. The CDR3, as DNA: TGTGCCAGCAGGGACCGGGTCTTCTACGAGCAGTACTTC. This sequence encodes CASRDRVFYEQYF.

This clonotype was seen ten or more times. This chain connects TRBV12-3 or TRBV12-4 to TRBJ2-5; unclear D gene. This CDR3 region has 17 residues. Trimming shortened V by 6 bases and J by 0 bases, and 20 bases separated the two germline ends. CDR3 sequence (DNA): TGTGCCAGCAGCCCCCAAGCAGGTAACTGGGACCAAGAGACCCAGTACTTC. Its translation: CASSPQAGNWDQETQYF.

This clonotype has more than one count but fewer than ten. The CDR3 loop is CAWSGVRGSSGANVLTF. CDR3 in DNA: TGTGCCTGGAGTGGAGTCAGGGGATCATCTGGGGCCAACGTCCTGACTTTC. The chain links TRBV30 to TRBJ2-6, with D maybe TRBD1 (6 bases). The CDR3 length is 17 residues. V dropped 1 base and J dropped 1 base, with 14 bases sitting between them. In germline, CDR1 is GTSNPN, CDR2 SVGIG (reference sequence).

This clonotype came up a few times. The V gene is TRBV10-2, the J gene TRBJ2-3; 14 nucleotides agree with TRBD2. Losses at the gene ends were 6 bases for V and 5 bases for J; bases not matched to a gene: 16. The length of the CDR3 is 19 residues. Germline V CDR1 and CDR2: WSHSY, SAAADI. CDR3: CASRPGLAGEELRQDTQYF. As DNA, the CDR3 is TGCGCCAGCAGACCGGGACTAGCGGGAGAGGAGTTGAGGCAAGATACGCAGTATTTT.

This clonotype was detected ten times or more. The chain is built from TRBV7-3 and TRBJ2-1, with 9 bases that match TRBD2. From germline, CDR1 is SGHTA and CDR2 FQGTGA. The V and J ends lost 1 base and 1 base, in that order; junction bases with no gene match: 5. This CDR3 is 17 amino acids long. The CDR3 loop reads CASSLKTLAGSYNEQFF. Here the CDR3 DNA reads TGTGCCAGCAGCTTAAAAACCCTAGCGGGATCCTACAATGAGCAGTTCTTC. The variable domain in full, completed from reference TRBV7-3 and TRBJ2-1, reads GAGVSQTPSNKVTEKGKYVELRCDPISGHTALYWYRQSLGQGPEFLIYFQGTGAADDSGLPNDRFFAVRPEGSVSTLKIQRTERGDSAVYLCASSLKTLAGSYNEQFFGPGTRLTVL.

There are many counts of this clonotype. Written as DNA, the CDR3 is TGTGCCAGCAGCGTAGGCGGGCGGGAGCAGTACTTC. This gives the protein CASSVGGREQYF. The V gene is TRBV9, the J gene TRBJ2-7; D is perhaps TRBD2 (5 bases). This CDR3 comprises 12 residues. CDR1 is SGDLS, CDR2 YYNGEE, per germline. Trimming shortened V by 0 bases and J by 7 bases, and 8 bases separated the two germline ends.

This CDR3 is CASSHPRRANTGELFF. In nucleotides, the CDR3 is TGTGCCAGCAGCCACCCCCGTAGGGCCAACACCGGGGAGCTGTTTTTT. The chain carries TRBV28 and TRBJ2-2; D unclear. Trimming left V 6 bases short and J 2 bases short, with 16 bases between. CDR1 is MDHEN, CDR2 SYDVKM, per germline. CDR3 size: 16 residues.

The table lists this clonotype with many counts. The CDR3 coding sequence is TGTGCCAGCAGCTTATCCGGCGGACCTAACTATGGCTACACCTTC. It codes for CASSLSGGPNYGYTF. The chain joins TRBV7-6 to TRBJ1-2, with D unclear. The germline gives CDR1 SGHVS, CDR2 FNYEAQ. This CDR3 spans 15 amino acids. V lost 2 bases and J lost 0, with 10 bases in between.

A single count supports this clonotype. The gene calls are TRBV4-1 and TRBJ1-2; possible D gene TRBD1, 6 bases. The CDR3 loop spans 16 amino acids. The germline V and J ends were trimmed by 1 base and 4 bases, with 16 bases remaining between them. Germline assignment: CDR1 MGHRA and CDR2 YSYEKL. CDR3 sequence reads: CASSQGTPAGAYGYTF. DNA for the CDR3: TGCGCCAGCAGCCAAGGAACTCCAGCAGGGGCCTATGGCTACACCTTC.

This clonotype appeared a few times. The chain uses TRBV5-1 and TRBJ1-1; 7 bases are shared with TRBD1. The CDR3 has 14 residues. With V trimmed by 0 bases and J by 7 bases, 6 bases remained unmatched. The germline V gene encodes CDR1 SGHRS and CDR2 YFSETQ. For the CDR3, the DNA is TGCGCCAGCAGCTTGGGGGACAGACTTATTGAAGCTTTCTTT. Residues: CASSLGDRLIEAFF.

This clonotype was found a few times. This sequence joins TRBV5-1 and TRBJ2-6, with D unresolved. The V and J ends lost 0 bases and 0 bases respectively, with 10 bases between them. Germline CDR1 is SGHRS and CDR2 is YFSETQ. The CDR3 loop spans 17 amino acids. CDR3 DNA: TGCGCCAGCAGCTTGGGTTATGATAGCTCTGGGGCCAACGTCCTGACTTTC. Translating gives CASSLGYDSSGANVLTF.

The chain links TRBV7-4 to TRBJ2-5; the match to TRBD1 covers 12 bases. The CDR3 has 17 amino acids. CDR1 is SGHVT, CDR2 SQSDAQ, per germline. V lost 5 bases, J lost 5 bases, and 12 bases stayed unmatched. Here the CDR3 DNA reads TGTGCCAGCAGCCCCCCGCGGCGGGACAGGGGGCCGGAGACCCAGTACTTC. Translated, it gives CASSPPRRDRGPETQYF.

This clonotype was detected many times. This chain uses TRBV20-1 with TRBJ2-5, with TRBD2 matching 12 bases. The CDR3 extends over 19 amino acids. Germline trimming cut 5 bases from V and 4 bases from J; bases unmatched to any gene: 20. CDR1 is DFQATT and CDR2 is SNEGSKA in the germline V gene (reference sequence). CDR3 residues: CSAGALSSGRAYTRETQYF. For the CDR3, the DNA is TGCAGTGCTGGGGCCCTTTCTAGCGGGAGGGCCTATACTAGAGAGACCCAGTACTTC.

This chain links TRBV6-2 or TRBV6-3 with TRBJ2-1, with 7 bases identical to TRBD2. With 7 bases clipped from V and 3 bases from J, the junction kept 12 bases outside the gene matches. CDR3 length: 16 amino acids. Looked up from germline, CDR1 is MNHEY and CDR2 is SVGEGT. DNA of the CDR3: TGTGCCAGCAATCGACGGGCGGGAGCAATCTACAATGAGCAGTTCTTC. This encodes CASNRRAGAIYNEQFF.

The rearrangement uses TRBV10-2 and TRBJ2-7; TRBD1 aligns across 9 bases. Germline values: CDR1 WSHSY, CDR2 SAAADI. V was clipped by 4 bases and J by 2 bases; unmatched bases: 9. This CDR3 has 16 residues. CDR3 coding DNA: TGCGCCAGCAGTGGCCCCACTCGGACAGGGGCCTACGAGCAGTACTTC. It specifies CASSGPTRTGAYEQYF.

The genes are TRBV12-3 or TRBV12-4 and TRBJ1-5; D not certain. The CDR3 is made up of 14 amino acids. The ends were cut back, 5 bases at V and 0 bases at J, with 8 bases in the middle. The CDR3 DNA reads as TGTGCCAGCAGTGTTGGCGATAGCAATCAGCCCCAGCATTTT. This translates into CASSVGDSNQPQHF.

This clonotype was counted between two and nine times. V gene TRBV9 combines with J gene TRBJ2-7, with 10 bases matching TRBD2. The CDR3 consists of 16 residues. The ends lost 0 bases at V and 3 bases at J; junction bases unmatched: 6. Germline V gene lookup returns CDR1 SGDLS and CDR2 YYNGEE. CDR3 loop: CASSVEAGGPVYEQYF. The DNA of the CDR3 is TGTGCCAGCAGCGTAGAAGCGGGAGGGCCTGTCTACGAGCAGTACTTC. The complete variable domain, with remaining parts taken from reference TRBV9 and TRBJ2-7, reads DSGVTQTPKHLITATGQRVTLRCSPRSGDLSVYWYQQSLDQGLQFLIQYYNGEERAKGNILERFSAQQFPDLHSELNLSSLELGDSALYFCASSVEAGGPVYEQYFGPGTRLTVT.

This clonotype was seen a few times. The CDR3 DNA sequence: TGTGCCATCAGTGAGTGGGGGGGGCTGGATACGCAGTATTTT. As protein: CAISEWGGLDTQYF. V and J are TRBV10-3 and TRBJ2-3; maybe TRBD2 (7 bases). Germline V gene data show CDR1 as ENHRY and CDR2 as SYGVKD. The CDR3 runs to 14 residues. V lost 1 base and J lost 6, with 11 bases in between.